The present T cell receptor beta chain was sequenced within a study of T cell repertoires in cytomegalovirus infection. Study information: CMV infection plus the matching HLA type was flagged by public TCR beta signatures.

Study-wide findings and caveats: Totalled public TCR beta family frequency picked out people who carried CMV plus the relevant HLA. The ex vivo response was dominated by HLA-C-restricted CMV-specific TCR beta clonotypes.

Via MiXCR, TCRdb re-called the reads, giving one row per CDR3 protein. The sample has hundreds of thousands of distinct CDR3 sequences; about two fifths are singletons. About this clonotype: The antigen is undetermined.

The CDR3 is 12 residues long. Germline CDR1 LGHDT, CDR2 YNNKEL (reference sequence). Trimming took 7 bases from V and 8 from J, leaving 9 bases between them. Sample: cultured PBMCs, taken from culture after CMV antigen stimulation. J is TRBJ1-6 and V is TRBV3-1; tentatively, D is TRBD1 (5 bases). The sequence was obtained from a human donor in good health (CMV status not recorded). Some clones in this sample may be carry-over from other donors' samples. The CDR3 sequence: CASNGGDSPLHF. The CDR3 coding sequence is TGTGCCAGCAATGGGGGGGATTCACCCCTCCACTTT.